This TCR beta chain was identified in a study of blood T cell repertoires in COVID-19. This table comes from immunoSEQ multiplex PCR, and its TCRdb copy is limited to in-frame clones, with some not included. The sample holds some 300,000 clones, 89% seen once. V gave up 4 bases and J gave up 5 bases, with 12 bases separating them. CDR1 SEHNR and CDR2 FQNEAQ come from the germline V gene (reference sequence). CDR3 length: 13 amino acids. The chain couples TRBV7-9 to TRBJ2-7, with D possibly TRBD1 on 6 matching bases. Material for sequencing was PBMCs or T cells enriched from blood (not recorded which). This sequence was found in a woman in her thirties or forties who had recovered from COVID-19. The CDR3 loop is CASSSQGPHEQYF. The CDR3 bases are TGTGCCAGCAGCTCCCAGGGGCCTCACGAGCAGTACTTC.